These T cell receptor beta chains were read from a single sample in a study of human T cells and chemical hapten exposure. MiXCR was run by TCRdb on the RACE reads, yielding one entry per CDR3 protein. Of roughly 130,000 distinct CDR3 sequences listed, around 11% are singletons. The specimen comprised whole blood, sampled in connection with sensitization to the hapten diphenylcyclopropenone (DPC). The receptors were gathered from a woman aged 45-60 years with alopecia areata. Some clones in this sample may be carry-over from other donors' samples. Both conserved end residues are part of each CDR3. Fields, in order: J gene, D gene, V gene, clone size, CDR3 protein, CDR3 DNA. The D gene is left open where the match is weak. Clone size is given for some rows only: seen once, a few or many times, or a class if the clone is expanded.

>TRBJ2-7|TRBD1|TRBV20-1|many
CSATGTASYEQYF
TGCAGTGCTACCGGGACAGCTTCCTACGAGCAGTACTTC
>TRBJ2-3|-|TRBV13|few
CASSSRSGETDTQYF
TGTGCCAGCAGCTCCCGGTCAGGGGAAACAGATACGCAGTATTTT
>TRBJ1-3|-|TRBV5-1|few
CASSLQQGQGDTIYF
TGCGCCAGCAGCCTCCAACAGGGACAAGGAGACACCATATATTTT
>TRBJ1-5|TRBD1|TRBV12-3/TRBV12-4|-
CASSLQARGLNQPQHF
TGTGCCAGCAGTTTACAGGCCAGGGGGCTCAATCAGCCCCAGCATTTT
>TRBJ2-1|-|TRBV13|-
CASSLGEARNEQFF
TGTGCCAGCAGCTTAGGCGAGGCTAGAAATGAGCAGTTCTTC
>TRBJ2-4|-|TRBV5-1|-
CASSGGTELAKNIQYF
TGCGCCAGCAGCGGAGGGACCGAGCTAGCCAAAAACATTCAGTACTTC
>TRBJ2-2|-|TRBV29-1|many
CSVEGDFTGELFF
TGCAGCGTTGAGGGAGATTTTACCGGGGAGCTGTTTTTT
>TRBJ2-1|TRBD2|TRBV11-2|-
CASSFGLAELNEQFF
TGTGCCAGCAGCTTTGGACTAGCGGAACTCAATGAGCAGTTCTTC
>TRBJ2-3|-|TRBV12-3/TRBV12-4|few
CASSLGQPDTQYF
TGTGCCAGCAGCCTAGGACAACCAGATACGCAGTATTTT
>TRBJ1-5|-|TRBV6-1|-
CASSEAMGEPQHF
TGTGCCAGCAGTGAAGCGATGGGAGAACCCCAGCATTTT
>TRBJ1-6|-|TRBV15|few
CATSRDNGATSPLHF
TGTGCCACCAGCAGAGATAATGGGGCGACTTCACCCCTCCACTTT
>TRBJ1-1|-|TRBV12-3/TRBV12-4|many
CASSLQPSTEAFF
TGTGCCAGCAGTTTGCAGCCTAGCACTGAAGCTTTCTTT
>TRBJ2-7|-|TRBV7-9|many
CASSLPGTTYEQYF
TGTGCCAGCAGCTTACCCGGTACGACCTACGAGCAGTACTTC
>TRBJ2-2|TRBD1|TRBV2|-
CASSQTGALANTGELFF
TGTGCCAGCAGTCAGACAGGGGCACTGGCGAACACCGGGGAGCTGTTTTTT
>TRBJ2-3|TRBD1|TRBV7-9|-
CASGTGAITDTQYF
TGTGCCAGCGGGACAGGGGCCATCACAGATACGCAGTATTTT
>TRBJ2-3|TRBD2|TRBV30|-
CAWSVREGDTQYF
TGTGCCTGGAGTGTACGGGAGGGGGATACGCAGTATTTT
>TRBJ2-3|TRBD1|TRBV5-1|few
CASSLVGTGRTDTQYF
TGCGCCAGCAGCTTGGTAGGGACAGGGAGGACAGATACGCAGTATTTT
>TRBJ1-1|TRBD1|TRBV12-3/TRBV12-4|-
CASSFDRGAFF
TGTGCCAGCAGTTTTGACAGGGGTGCTTTCTTT
>TRBJ1-1|TRBD1|TRBV5-1|few
CASSTGQGTTEAFF
TGCGCCAGCAGCACGGGACAGGGGACTACTGAAGCTTTCTTT
>TRBJ2-1|TRBD2|TRBV11-2|few
CASTQTSGGPSSYNEQFF
TGTGCCAGCACCCAAACTAGCGGGGGGCCGAGCTCCTACAATGAGCAGTTCTTC
>TRBJ2-3|TRBD2|TRBV20-1|-
CSARDVAGGLRGTDTQYF
TGCAGTGCTAGAGATGTAGCGGGAGGGCTTCGGGGCACAGATACGCAGTATTTT
>TRBJ1-5|-|TRBV12-3/TRBV12-4|-
CASSFQGGQPQHF
TGTGCCAGCAGTTTTCAGGGCGGCCAGCCCCAGCATTTT
>TRBJ2-4|TRBD1|TRBV5-1|-
CASSLQQGAGNIQYF
TGCGCCAGCAGCCTCCAACAGGGGGCTGGGAACATTCAGTACTTC
>TRBJ2-7|-|TRBV12-3/TRBV12-4|few
CASSLGTDEQYF
TGTGCCAGCAGTCTAGGAACGGACGAGCAGTACTTC
>TRBJ2-1|TRBD2|TRBV10-3|-
CAITFQREGVEQFF
TGTGCCATCACCTTTCAGCGGGAGGGAGTTGAGCAGTTCTTC
>TRBJ2-7|TRBD1|TRBV29-1|many
CSAGQGREQYF
TGCAGCGCTGGACAGGGACGAGAGCAGTACTTC
>TRBJ2-5|-|TRBV11-2|-
CASSNQGRGKRETQYF
TGTGCCAGCTCGAACCAGGGCAGGGGTAAAAGAGAGACCCAGTACTTC
>TRBJ1-3|-|TRBV12-3/TRBV12-4|few
CASSLRRTGNTIYF
TGTGCCAGCAGTTTGAGGAGGACTGGAAACACCATATATTTT
>TRBJ2-2|-|TRBV7-7|-
CASSSRDLTGELFF
TGTGCCAGCAGCTCGAGGGACCTCACCGGGGAGCTGTTTTTT
>TRBJ2-5|TRBD2|TRBV3-1|-
CASSQDASGSKETQYF
TGTGCCAGCAGCCAAGATGCTAGCGGGTCAAAAGAGACCCAGTACTTC
>TRBJ2-7|-|TRBV21-1|few
CASSTDQGFRF
TGTGCCAGCAGCACCGATCAGGGCTTCAGGTTC
>TRBJ2-3|-|TRBV13|-
CASSRPGAGDTQYF
TGTGCCAGCAGCCGCCCGGGGGCCGGAGATACGCAGTATTTT
>TRBJ2-3|TRBD1|TRBV20-1|-
CSALGQPSTDTQYF
TGCAGTGCTCTGGGACAGCCAAGCACAGATACGCAGTATTTT
>TRBJ2-4|TRBD2|TRBV6-2/TRBV6-3|-
CASSPKAGTSGGATKNIQYF
TGTGCCAGCAGCCCTAAAGCCGGGACTAGCGGGGGGGCCACCAAAAACATTCAGTACTTC
>TRBJ2-1|TRBD1|TRBV12-3/TRBV12-4|few
CASSPRDSKYNEQFF
TGTGCCAGCAGTCCCCGGGACAGCAAATACAATGAGCAGTTCTTC
>TRBJ2-3|-|TRBV5-6|-
CASSLERVTDTQYF
TGTGCCAGCAGCTTGGAAAGGGTCACAGATACGCAGTATTTT
>TRBJ1-6|TRBD1|TRBV29-1|few
CSAREGAQSPLHF
TGCAGCGCTAGAGAGGGGGCGCAATCACCCCTCCACTTT
>TRBJ2-2|-|TRBV3-1|-
CASSPGEWNTGELFF
TGTGCCAGCAGCCCTGGGGAGTGGAACACCGGGGAGCTGTTTTTT
>TRBJ1-6|-|TRBV7-9|-
CASSLGDNSPLHF
TGTGCCAGCAGCTTAGGGGATAATTCACCCCTCCACTTT
>TRBJ2-1|TRBD1|TRBV5-5|many
CASSFPPGQGNHNEQFF
TGTGCCAGCAGCTTCCCCCCGGGACAGGGGAATCACAATGAGCAGTTCTTC
>TRBJ1-1|TRBD1|TRBV7-8|few
CASSLSLDREGTEAFF
TGTGCCAGCAGCTTGTCCCTGGACAGGGAGGGCACTGAAGCTTTCTTT
>TRBJ2-1|-|TRBV19|-
CASSMGTGSSYNEQFF
TGTGCCAGTAGTATGGGGACTGGGAGCTCCTACAATGAGCAGTTCTTC
>TRBJ1-5|-|TRBV6-1|few
CASRENQPQHF
TGTGCCAGCAGAGAAAATCAGCCCCAGCATTTT
>TRBJ2-4|TRBD2|TRBV20-1|many
CSASPFQRGAKNIQYF
TGCAGTGCTAGCCCCTTCCAGCGGGGAGCCAAAAACATTCAGTACTTC
>TRBJ1-1|-|TRBV7-3|-
CASSPIGGAPTEAFF
TGTGCCAGCAGCCCGATCGGAGGGGCGCCCACTGAAGCTTTCTTT
>TRBJ2-1|TRBD1|TRBV5-4|-
CASQTGTGTGNEQFF
TGTGCCAGCCAAACCGGGACAGGGACAGGGAATGAGCAGTTCTTC
>TRBJ2-7|-|TRBV9|-
CASSVRYGYEQYF
TGTGCCAGCAGCGTACGATACGGCTACGAGCAGTACTTC
>TRBJ1-1|-|TRBV6-1|many
CASTGNTEAFF
TGTGCCAGCACCGGGAACACTGAAGCTTTCTTT
>TRBJ2-3|TRBD2|TRBV13|many
CASSRGGASTDTQYF
TGTGCCAGCAGTCGCGGGGGGGCTAGCACAGATACGCAGTATTTT
>TRBJ1-3|-|TRBV12-3/TRBV12-4|-
CASSLRSGNTIYF
TGTGCCAGCAGTTTACGCTCTGGAAACACCATATATTTT